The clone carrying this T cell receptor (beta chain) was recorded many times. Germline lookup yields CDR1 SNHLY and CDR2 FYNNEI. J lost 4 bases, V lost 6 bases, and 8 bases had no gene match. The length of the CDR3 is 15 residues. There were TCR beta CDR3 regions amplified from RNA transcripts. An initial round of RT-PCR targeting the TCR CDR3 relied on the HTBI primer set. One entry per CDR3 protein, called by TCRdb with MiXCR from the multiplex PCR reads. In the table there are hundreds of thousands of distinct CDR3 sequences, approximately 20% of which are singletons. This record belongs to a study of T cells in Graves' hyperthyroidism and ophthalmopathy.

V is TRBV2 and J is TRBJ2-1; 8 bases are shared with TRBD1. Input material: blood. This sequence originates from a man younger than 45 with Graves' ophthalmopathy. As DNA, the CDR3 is TGTGCCAGCAGCCCACCCGGGACAGGTTACAATGAGCAGTTCTTC. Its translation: CASSPPGTGYNEQFF.